The T cell receptor beta chain under discussion was sequenced for a study of blood T cell repertoires in COVID-19. Study as a whole: PBMCs, B-cell-depleted T cells, or T cells provided the cDNA or gDNA that made up the material.

The data were produced by immunoSEQ multiplex PCR, yet TCRdb's version contains in-frame clones alone and is incomplete. The sample has approximately 400,000 clones; 80% to 95% are singletons. CDR1 and CDR2 from the germline V gene are SGDLS and YYNGEE. V was pared by 2 bases and J by 4 bases, with 6 bases of the junction left unmatched. CDR3 size: 16 residues. This TCR came from a woman in her thirties or forties who had been exposed to COVID-19. The source material was PBMCs or T cells enriched from blood (not recorded which). The V call is TRBV9, the J call TRBJ2-3; 11 bases are a match to TRBD2. The CDR3 DNA reads as TGTGCCAGCAGCGTCGGGACTAGCGGAGGGGCAGATACGCAGTATTTT. Residues: CASSVGTSGGADTQYF.